The clone carrying this T cell receptor (beta chain) was picked up one time. A multiplex PCR was run with 60 Vbeta primers and 13 Jbeta primers. The repertoire was sequenced with immunoSEQ multiplex PCR; TCRdb's copy has only in-frame clones and lacks some. Among more than 100,000 clones, around 74% were seen once, and the ten largest hold approximately 5%. V dropped 0 bases and J dropped 6; count of bases not matched to a gene: 11. In germline, CDR1 is MGHRA, CDR2 YSYEKL. This CDR3 has 16 residues. This specimen belongs to a study of cytomegalovirus exposure and HLA in healthy donors. Study details: In an earlier analysis, approximately 120 million unique TCR beta sequences were found from some 180 million T cells. About 85 million unique TCRs from HLA-typed donors were held in an early release of data. Out of several hundred genotyped donors, roughly 78% belonged to the Caucasian-associated ancestry cluster.

The V call is TRBV4-1, the J call TRBJ2-7; 7 nucleotides agree with TRBD1. Sequencing was performed on PBMCs. This receptor was taken from a woman between 50 and 59 years old in good health and CMV-seropositive. Here the CDR3 reads CASSQERMTGHGEQYF. For the CDR3, the DNA is TGCGCCAGCAGCCAAGAAAGAATGACAGGGCATGGCGAGCAGTACTTC.